A single sample is the source of the 23 T cell receptor beta chains below, sequenced in a study of cytomegalovirus exposure and HLA in healthy donors. The study ran its PCR with 60 Vbeta and 13 Jbeta primers. Assay: immunoSEQ multiplex PCR; the TCRdb copy retains only in-frame clones and omits some. Of 150,000 or so clones in the sample, approximately 71% were seen once. Sample: PBMCs. These receptors were collected from a man aged 25 to 45 in good health and CMV-seropositive.

The chain has TRBV27 and TRBJ1-1; D is uncertain. Per germline, CDR1 MNHEY and CDR2 SMNVEV (reference sequence). V lost 2 bases, J lost 1 base, and 11 bases lay in between. CDR3 length equals 15 residues. The CDR3 loop reads CASSLLGPGNTEAFF. CDR3 coding DNA: TGTGCCAGCAGTTTACTGGGTCCAGGGAACACTGAAGCTTTCTTT.

This rearrangement joins TRBV23-1 to TRBJ2-2, with 8 nucleotides matching TRBD2. TRBV23-1 is an open reading frame, and its role is uncertain. The CDR3 totals 16 residues. Trimming cost V 8 bases and J 7 bases; bases outside gene matches: 15. The CDR3: CASGARGRLAGGELFF. The CDR3 nucleotides are TGCGCCAGCGGCGCCAGGGGTAGGCTAGCGGGCGGGGAGCTGTTTTTT.

This clone was picked up a small number of times. The chain uses TRBV18 and TRBJ2-7, with TRBD1 as a possible D gene (7 bases). CDR1 KGHSH and CDR2 LQKENI come from the germline V gene. This CDR3 has 15 residues. The germline V and J ends were trimmed by 0 bases and 4 bases, with 13 bases remaining between them. CDR3 sequence: CASSPPSRGTYEQYF. The CDR3 nucleotides are TGTGCCAGCTCACCACCCTCCAGGGGGACTTACGAGCAGTACTTC.

This chain uses TRBV4-2 with TRBJ2-7, with TRBD1 matching over 11 bases. The CDR3 covers 15 residues. Per the germline V gene, CDR1 is LGHNA and CDR2 is YNFKEQ. J was trimmed by 3 bases and V by 4 bases; bases with no gene match: 5. CDR3 protein: CASSPGTGGLYEQYF. CDR3 DNA sequence: TGTGCCAGCAGCCCCGGGACAGGGGGTCTCTACGAGCAGTACTTC.

The chain joins TRBV10-1 to TRBJ2-3; TRBD1 matches 9 bases. The ends lost 2 bases at V and 2 bases at J; junction bases unmatched: 8. Germline CDR1 and CDR2: WNHNN and SYGVQD (reference sequence). The CDR3 length is 17 residues. CDR3 in amino acids: CASSEPRTGEYTDTQYF. CDR3 DNA sequence: TGCGCCAGCAGTGAGCCGCGGACAGGGGAGTACACAGATACGCAGTATTTT.

The J gene is TRBJ1-3, the V gene TRBV9; tentative D call: TRBD1 (5 bases). CDR3 length: 15 amino acids. Trimming removed 4 bases from V and 0 bases from J, with 11 bases in between. The germline V gene encodes CDR1 SGDLS and CDR2 YYNGEE. CDR3 bases: TGTGCCAGCAGCCCCTCAGGGTACTCTGGAAACACCATATATTTT. This gives the protein CASSPSGYSGNTIYF.

In its sample, this clone was seen a few times. This chain joins TRBV4-1 and TRBJ2-5; 9 positions agree with TRBD2. Looked up from germline, CDR1 is MGHRA and CDR2 is YSYEKL. This CDR3 comprises 16 residues. V shed 4 bases, J shed 2 bases, and the junction held 8 bases outside the gene matches. This CDR3 reads CASSLGLASPQETQYF. CDR3 sequence (DNA): TGCGCCAGCAGCCTTGGACTAGCGTCACCTCAAGAGACCCAGTACTTC.

This chain uses TRBV19 with TRBJ2-1; 7 nucleotides agree with TRBD1. V was pared by 3 bases and J by 6 bases, with 5 bases of the junction left unmatched. Germline V gene data show CDR1 as LNHDA and CDR2 as SQIVND (reference sequence). This CDR3 spans 14 amino acids. The CDR3 DNA reads TGTGCCAGTAGTATTTGGGACAGTTCCAATGAGCAGTTCTTC. This encodes CASSIWDSSNEQFF.

DNA for the CDR3: TGTGCCAGCAGCCCGACGGAGAGTGAAGCTTTCTTT. As protein: CASSPTESEAFF. The chain joins TRBV11-2 to TRBJ1-1; no definite D call. The ends were cut back, 5 bases at V and 7 bases at J, with 11 bases in the middle. The CDR3 length is 12 residues. Germline CDR1 and CDR2: SGHAT and FQNNGV.

CDR3 sequence: CASARGREGTQYF. The CDR3 DNA reads TGTGCCAGCGCCAGGGGCAGAGAAGGGACCCAGTACTTC. The chain recombines TRBV28 with TRBJ2-5, with D maybe TRBD1 (6 bases). This CDR3 spans 13 amino acids. Looked up from germline, CDR1 is MDHEN and CDR2 is SYDVKM. Trimming removed 8 bases at V and 7 bases at J, with 17 bases between.

This rearrangement joins TRBV5-8 to TRBJ1-3; TRBD1 is a possible D gene (6 bases). The CDR3 loop spans 14 amino acids. Trimming stripped 4 bases from V and 10 bases from J, with 18 bases between. Germline CDR1 SGHTS, CDR2 YDEGEE. The CDR3 here is CASSPGGALLTIYF. The CDR3 nucleotides read TGTGCCAGCAGCCCTGGGGGGGCACTATTGACCATATATTTT.

V is TRBV5-1 and J is TRBJ2-1, with D possibly matching TRBD2 (6 bases). The length of the CDR3 is 15 residues. Germline values: CDR1 SGHRS, CDR2 YFSETQ. The V and J ends lost 0 bases and 5 bases respectively, with 12 bases between them. The CDR3 nucleotides read TGCGCCAGCAGCTTGGCACCCGGGGGTGACAATGAGCAGTTCTTC. Amino acids: CASSLAPGGDNEQFF.

This rearrangement joins TRBV19 to TRBJ2-2; 7 bases match TRBD1. Germline CDR1 reads LNHDA; CDR2 reads SQIVND (reference sequence). The CDR3 totals 16 residues. V was clipped by 7 bases and J by 1 base; unmatched bases: 9. The DNA of the CDR3 is TGTGCCAGTAAGCGACCGGGACAGAAGAACACCGGGGAGCTGTTTTTT. It encodes CASKRPGQKNTGELFF.

About this clone itself: A read error may account for a junction end that differs from germline. The genes are TRBV7-9 and TRBJ2-7, with 8 nucleotides matching TRBD1. The CDR3 covers 15 residues. CDR1 and CDR2 from the germline V gene are SEHNR and FQNEAQ (reference sequence). The CDR3 is CSSSTKPRGPHEQYF. CDR3 DNA sequence: TGTTCCAGCAGCACGAAGCCCAGGGGGCCCCACGAGCAGTACTTC.

A few counts support this clone. The genes are TRBV2 and TRBJ2-1; 7 nucleotides match TRBD2. The CDR3 is 13 amino acids. Germline V gene data show CDR1 as SNHLY and CDR2 as FYNNEI. J gave up 3 bases and V 6 bases, and 2 bases lay outside the gene matches. CDR3 in amino acids: CASRLALYNEQFF. CDR3 DNA sequence: TGTGCCAGCAGACTAGCGCTCTACAATGAGCAGTTCTTC.

CDR3 in amino acids: CASSLVGGGTDTQYF. DNA of the CDR3: TGTGCCAGCAGCTTAGTCGGAGGAGGTACAGATACGCAGTATTTT. V and J are TRBV7-9 and TRBJ2-3, with D possibly TRBD2 on 5 matching bases. Trimming shortened V by 1 base and J by 3 bases, and 11 bases separated the two germline ends. This CDR3 has 15 amino acids. Germline loops: CDR1 SEHNR, CDR2 FQNEAQ (reference sequence).

This clone came up a few times. The CDR3 here is CASSEVEGGTPPQFF. The DNA for the CDR3 is TGTGCCAGCAGTGAAGTGGAGGGGGGGACGCCTCCCCAGTTCTTC. The chain combines TRBV6-1 with TRBJ2-1, with D possibly TRBD2 on 7 matching bases. The V and J ends lost 1 base and 13 bases respectively, with 20 bases between them. CDR1 MNHNS and CDR2 SASEGT come from the germline V gene. The CDR3 runs 15 residues.

The rearrangement links TRBV12-5 to TRBJ2-1; weak D call: TRBD1 (6 bases). Germline V lookup: CDR1 LGHNT, CDR2 FRNRAP. The V and J ends lost 3 bases and 4 bases respectively, with 10 bases between them. The CDR3 length is 14 residues. The CDR3 coding sequence is TGTGCTAGTGGTTTATCGGACAGATACAATGAGCAGTTCTTC. It specifies CASGLSDRYNEQFF. Drawing the rest from reference TRBV12-5 and TRBJ2-1, the complete variable domain is DARVTQTPRHKVTEMGQEVTMRCQPILGHNTVFWYRQTMMQGLELLAYFRNRAPLDDSGMPKDRFSAEMPDATLATLKIQPSEPRDSAVYFCASGLSDRYNEQFFGPGTRLTVL.

The chain joins TRBV14 to TRBJ1-2; 7 bases align to TRBD1. CDR1 and CDR2 from the germline V gene are SGHDN and FVKESK. V lost 2 bases and J lost 4; bases outside the gene matches: 4. The CDR3 consists of 14 residues. CDR3 nucleotides: TGTGCCAGCAGCCAAAGGGACAGTATCTATGGCTACACCTTC. Amino acid sequence: CASSQRDSIYGYTF.

The sample holds a few counts of this clone. The rearrangement uses TRBV29-1 and TRBJ2-1; 9 bases fit TRBD2. Germline loops: CDR1 SQVTM, CDR2 ANQGSEA. After removal of 0 bases from V and 8 bases from J, the junction contained 8 bases not matched to a gene. The CDR3 has 15 residues. The DNA of the CDR3 is TGCAGCGTTGAAGATACCAGCGGGAGGTTCTATGAGCAGTTCTTC. As protein: CSVEDTSGRFYEQFF.

The chain has TRBV19 and TRBJ2-1, with 7 positions matching TRBD2. CDR3 length: 13 amino acids. The V gene's germline CDR1 is LNHDA and CDR2 SQIVND (reference sequence). The V gene end was trimmed by 5 bases and the J gene end by 9 bases; junction bases not matched to a gene: 7. The CDR3 nucleotides are TGTGCCAGTAGTCGAACGGGAGGAGGTGAGCAGTTCTTC. This encodes CASSRTGGGEQFF.

The chain employs TRBV7-8 and TRBJ2-1; maybe TRBD2 (6 bases). The CDR3 loop spans 16 amino acids. Germline V CDR1 and CDR2: SGHVS, FQNEAQ. With 1 base removed from V and 0 bases from J, the gap between germline ends came to 10 bases. The CDR3 protein is CASSLGGGGSYNEQFF. The CDR3 DNA is TGTGCCAGCAGCTTAGGGGGAGGAGGCTCCTACAATGAGCAGTTCTTC.

This clone appeared once. CDR3: CASSFGQGGQPQHF. For the CDR3, the DNA is TGTGCCAGCAGTTTCGGGCAGGGCGGACAGCCCCAGCATTTT. The genes are TRBV27 and TRBJ1-5, with a tentative D call TRBD1 (5 bases). The CDR3 covers 14 residues. Between the trimmed V and J ends, which lost 3 bases and 7 bases, there was a span of 13 bases. The germline V gene has CDR1 MNHEY and CDR2 SMNVEV (reference sequence).